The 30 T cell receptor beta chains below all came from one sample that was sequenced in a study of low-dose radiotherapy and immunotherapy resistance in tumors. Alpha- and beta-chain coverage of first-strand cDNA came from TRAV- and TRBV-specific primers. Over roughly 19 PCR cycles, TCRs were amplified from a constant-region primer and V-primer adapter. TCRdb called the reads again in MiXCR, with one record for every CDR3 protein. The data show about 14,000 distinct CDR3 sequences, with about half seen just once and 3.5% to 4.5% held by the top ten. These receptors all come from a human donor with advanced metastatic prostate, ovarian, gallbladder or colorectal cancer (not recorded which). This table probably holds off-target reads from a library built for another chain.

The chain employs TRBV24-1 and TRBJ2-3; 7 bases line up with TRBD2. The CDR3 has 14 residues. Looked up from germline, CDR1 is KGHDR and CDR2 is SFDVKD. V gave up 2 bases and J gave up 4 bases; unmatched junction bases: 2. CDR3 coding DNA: TGTGCCACCAGTGATTCCGGGGGGTCAGATACGCAGTATTTT. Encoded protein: CATSDSGGSDTQYF.

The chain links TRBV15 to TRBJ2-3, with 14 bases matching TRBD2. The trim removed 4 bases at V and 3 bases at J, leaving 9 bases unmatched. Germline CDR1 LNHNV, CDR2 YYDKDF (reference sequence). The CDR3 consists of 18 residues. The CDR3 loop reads CATSIGTSGSPRTDTQYF. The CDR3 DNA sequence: TGTGCCACCAGCATTGGGACTAGCGGGAGCCCTAGAACAGATACGCAGTATTTT.

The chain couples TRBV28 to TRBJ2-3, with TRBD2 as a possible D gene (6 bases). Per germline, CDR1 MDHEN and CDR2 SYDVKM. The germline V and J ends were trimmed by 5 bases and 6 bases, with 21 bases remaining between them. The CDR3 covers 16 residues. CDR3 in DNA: TGTGCCAGCAGTAACAGGAGAACGGGAGTTGCGGATACGCAGTATTTT. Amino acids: CASSNRRTGVADTQYF.

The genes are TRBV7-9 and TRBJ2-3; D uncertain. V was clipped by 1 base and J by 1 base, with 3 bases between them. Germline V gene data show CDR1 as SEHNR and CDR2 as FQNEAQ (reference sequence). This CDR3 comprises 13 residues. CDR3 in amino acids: CASSLDGTDTQYF. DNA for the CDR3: TGTGCCAGCAGCTTAGATGGCACAGATACGCAGTATTTT.

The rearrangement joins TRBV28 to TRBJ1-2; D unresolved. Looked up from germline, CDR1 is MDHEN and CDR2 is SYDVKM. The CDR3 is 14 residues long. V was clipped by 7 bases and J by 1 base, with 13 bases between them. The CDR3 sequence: CASTPRPGNYGYTF. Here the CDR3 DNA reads TGTGCCAGCACCCCAAGACCCGGTAACTATGGCTACACCTTC.

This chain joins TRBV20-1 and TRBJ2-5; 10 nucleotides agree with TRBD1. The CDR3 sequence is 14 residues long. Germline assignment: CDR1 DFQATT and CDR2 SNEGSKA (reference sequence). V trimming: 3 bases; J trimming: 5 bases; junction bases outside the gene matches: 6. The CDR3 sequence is CSARVTGGFETQYF. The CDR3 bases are TGCAGTGCTAGGGTGACAGGGGGCTTTGAGACCCAGTACTTC.

The CDR3 DNA is TGTGCCAGCAGCTTAGTGGGTAACTCCAACTACGAGCAGTACTTC. Amino acid sequence: CASSLVGNSNYEQYF. The chain joins TRBV7-2 to TRBJ2-7; D uncertain. Deletions cut 1 base from V and 3 bases from J, with 13 bases between. The CDR3 has 15 residues. Germline-derived CDR1 and CDR2 are SGHTA and FQGNSA. The full variable domain, rest sourced from reference TRBV7-2 and TRBJ2-7, is GAGVSQSPSNKVTEKGKDVELRCDPISGHTALYWYRQSLGQGLEFLIYFQGNSAPDKSGLPSDRFSAERTGGSVSTLTIQRTQQEDSAVYLCASSLVGNSNYEQYFGPGTRLTVT.

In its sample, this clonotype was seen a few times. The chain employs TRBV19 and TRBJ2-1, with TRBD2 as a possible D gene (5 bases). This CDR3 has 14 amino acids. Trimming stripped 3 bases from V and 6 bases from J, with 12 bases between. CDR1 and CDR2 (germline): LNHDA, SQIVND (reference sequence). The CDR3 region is CASSIGVAPNEQFF. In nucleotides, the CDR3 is TGTGCCAGTAGTATCGGGGTAGCGCCCAATGAGCAGTTCTTC. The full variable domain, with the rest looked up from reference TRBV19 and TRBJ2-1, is DGGITQSPKYLFRKEGQNVTLSCEQNLNHDAMYWYRQDPGQGLRLIYYSQIVNDFQKGDIAEGYSVSREKKESFPLTVTSAQKNPTAFYLCASSIGVAPNEQFFGPGTRLTVL.

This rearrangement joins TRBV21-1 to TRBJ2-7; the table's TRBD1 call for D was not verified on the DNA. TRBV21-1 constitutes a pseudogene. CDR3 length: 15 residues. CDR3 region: CASSTRQGGRREQYF. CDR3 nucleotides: TGTGCCAGCAGCACGAGACAGGGAGGGAGAAGGGAGCAGTACTTC.

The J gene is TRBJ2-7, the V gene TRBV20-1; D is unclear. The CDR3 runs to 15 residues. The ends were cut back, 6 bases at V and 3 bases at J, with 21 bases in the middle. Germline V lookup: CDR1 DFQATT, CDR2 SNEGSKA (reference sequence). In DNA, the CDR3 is TGCAGTGCCAAGGAGCCGGGTTCAGTGTTCTACGAGCAGTACTTC. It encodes CSAKEPGSVFYEQYF.

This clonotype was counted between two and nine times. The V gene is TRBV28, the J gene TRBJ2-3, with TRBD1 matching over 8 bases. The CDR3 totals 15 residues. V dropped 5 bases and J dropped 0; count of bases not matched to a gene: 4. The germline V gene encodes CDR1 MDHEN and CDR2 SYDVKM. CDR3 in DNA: TGTGCCAGCAGTGCCGCAGGGGGCAGCACAGATACGCAGTATTTT. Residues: CASSAAGGSTDTQYF.

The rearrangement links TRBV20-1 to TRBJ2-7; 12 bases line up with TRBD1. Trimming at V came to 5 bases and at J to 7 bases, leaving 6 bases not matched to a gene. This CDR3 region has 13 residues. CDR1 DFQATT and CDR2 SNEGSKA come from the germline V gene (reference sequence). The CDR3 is CSALGQGAGEQYF. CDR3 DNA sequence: TGCAGTGCTTTGGGACAGGGGGCAGGGGAGCAGTACTTC.

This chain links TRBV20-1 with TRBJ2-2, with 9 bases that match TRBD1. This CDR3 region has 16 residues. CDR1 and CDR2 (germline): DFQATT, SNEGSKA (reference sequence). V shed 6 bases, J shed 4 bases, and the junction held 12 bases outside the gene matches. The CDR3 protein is CSATLQGAGVTGELFF. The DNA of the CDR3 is TGCAGTGCCACCTTACAGGGGGCTGGAGTCACCGGGGAGCTGTTTTTT.

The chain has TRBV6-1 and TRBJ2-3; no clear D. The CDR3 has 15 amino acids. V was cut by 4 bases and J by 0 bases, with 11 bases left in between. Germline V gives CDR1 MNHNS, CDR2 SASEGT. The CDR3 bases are TGTGCCAGCAGTGGGGTGTGGTCCAGCACAGATACGCAGTATTTT. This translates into CASSGVWSSTDTQYF.

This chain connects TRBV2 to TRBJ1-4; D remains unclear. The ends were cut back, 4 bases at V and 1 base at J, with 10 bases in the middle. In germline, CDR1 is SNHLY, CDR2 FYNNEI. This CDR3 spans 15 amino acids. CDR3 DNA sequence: TGTGCCAGCAGTGGACCCCTTGGAACTAATGAAAAACTGTTTTTT. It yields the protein CASSGPLGTNEKLFF.

CDR3 nucleotide sequence: TGTGCTAGTGGTACGGGACAGGGATTCACAGATACGCAGTATTTT. Its translation: CASGTGQGFTDTQYF. The chain joins TRBV12-5 to TRBJ2-3; 9 nucleotides agree with TRBD1. Trimming removed 5 bases from V and 2 bases from J; junction bases left unmatched: 5. Germline assignment: CDR1 LGHNT and CDR2 FRNRAP. This CDR3 has 15 residues.

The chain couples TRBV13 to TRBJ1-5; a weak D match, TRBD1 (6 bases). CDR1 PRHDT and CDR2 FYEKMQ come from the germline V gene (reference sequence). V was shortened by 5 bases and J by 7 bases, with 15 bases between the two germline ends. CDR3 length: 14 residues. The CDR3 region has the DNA TGTGCCAGCAGCCGGACAGAGACGGGGCAGCCCCAGCATTTT. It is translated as CASSRTETGQPQHF. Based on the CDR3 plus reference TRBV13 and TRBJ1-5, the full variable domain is AAGVIQSPRHLIKEKRETATLKCYPIPRHDTVYWYQQGPGQDPQFLISFYEKMQSDKGSIPDRFSAQQFSDYHSELNMSSLELGDSALYFCASSRTETGQPQHFGDGTRLSIL.

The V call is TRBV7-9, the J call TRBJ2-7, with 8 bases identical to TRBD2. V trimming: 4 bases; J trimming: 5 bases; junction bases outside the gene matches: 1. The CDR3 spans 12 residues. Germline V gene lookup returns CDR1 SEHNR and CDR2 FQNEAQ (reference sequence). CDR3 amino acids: CASSYGRDEQYF. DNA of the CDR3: TGTGCCAGCAGCTACGGGAGGGACGAGCAGTACTTC.

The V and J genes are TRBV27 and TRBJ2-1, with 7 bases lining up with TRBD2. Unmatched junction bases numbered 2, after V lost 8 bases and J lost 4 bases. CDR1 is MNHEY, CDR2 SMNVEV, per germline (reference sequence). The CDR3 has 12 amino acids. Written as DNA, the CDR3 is TGTGCCAGCGGGGGGGATTACAATGAGCAGTTCTTC. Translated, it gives CASGGDYNEQFF.

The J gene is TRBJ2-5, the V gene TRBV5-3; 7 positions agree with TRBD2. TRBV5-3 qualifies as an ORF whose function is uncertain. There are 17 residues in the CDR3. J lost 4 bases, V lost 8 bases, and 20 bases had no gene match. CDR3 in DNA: TGTGCCAGCAGCCGTACGGCGGCGGGAGTTTCGGTAGAGACCCAGTACTTC. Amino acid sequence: CASSRTAAGVSVETQYF.

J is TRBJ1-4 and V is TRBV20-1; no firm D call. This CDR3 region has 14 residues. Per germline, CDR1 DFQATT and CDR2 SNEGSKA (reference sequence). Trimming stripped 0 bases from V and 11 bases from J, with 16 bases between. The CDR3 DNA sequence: TGCAGTGCTAGAGAGAAATTTTTAGGTGGCAAACTGTTTTTT. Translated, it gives CSAREKFLGGKLFF.

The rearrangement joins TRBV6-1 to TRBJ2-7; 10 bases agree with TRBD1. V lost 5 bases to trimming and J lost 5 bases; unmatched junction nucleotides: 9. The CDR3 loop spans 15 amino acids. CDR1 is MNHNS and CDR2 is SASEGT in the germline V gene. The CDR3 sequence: CASSYSETGGNEQYF. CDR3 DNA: TGTGCCAGCAGTTACTCGGAGACAGGGGGCAACGAGCAGTACTTC.

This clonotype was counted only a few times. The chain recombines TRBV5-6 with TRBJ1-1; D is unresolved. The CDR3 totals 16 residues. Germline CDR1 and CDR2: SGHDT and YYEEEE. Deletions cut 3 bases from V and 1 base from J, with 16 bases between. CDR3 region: CASSSARRGRNTEAFF. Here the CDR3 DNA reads TGTGCCAGCAGCTCGGCTAGGCGCGGGAGGAACACTGAAGCTTTCTTT.

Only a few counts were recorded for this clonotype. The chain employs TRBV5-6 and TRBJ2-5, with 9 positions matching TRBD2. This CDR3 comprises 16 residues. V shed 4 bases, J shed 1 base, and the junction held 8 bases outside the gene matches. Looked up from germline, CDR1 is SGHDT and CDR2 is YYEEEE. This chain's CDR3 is CASSRFRTSAQETQYF. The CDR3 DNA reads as TGTGCCAGCAGCCGATTCAGGACTAGCGCCCAAGAGACCCAGTACTTC.

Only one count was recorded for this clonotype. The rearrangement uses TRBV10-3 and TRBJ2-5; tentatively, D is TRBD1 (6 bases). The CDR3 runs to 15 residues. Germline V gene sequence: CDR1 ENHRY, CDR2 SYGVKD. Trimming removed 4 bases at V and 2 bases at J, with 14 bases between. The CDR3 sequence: CAISGRDNSQETQYF. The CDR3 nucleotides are TGTGCCATCAGTGGCAGGGACAACTCACAAGAGACCCAGTACTTC.

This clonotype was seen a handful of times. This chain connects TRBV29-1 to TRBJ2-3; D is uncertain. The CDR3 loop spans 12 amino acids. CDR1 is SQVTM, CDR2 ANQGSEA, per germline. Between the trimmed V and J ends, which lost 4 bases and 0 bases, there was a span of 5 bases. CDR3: CSVAISTDTQYF. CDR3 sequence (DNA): TGCAGCGTTGCTATCAGCACAGATACGCAGTATTTT.

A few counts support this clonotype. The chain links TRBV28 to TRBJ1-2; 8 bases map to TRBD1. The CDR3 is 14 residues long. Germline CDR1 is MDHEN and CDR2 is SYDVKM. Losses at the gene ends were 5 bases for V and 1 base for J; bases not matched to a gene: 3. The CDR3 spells CASSGTGSNYGYTF. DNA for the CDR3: TGTGCCAGCAGTGGGACAGGAAGTAACTATGGCTACACCTTC.

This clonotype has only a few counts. CDR3 nucleotide sequence: TGCAGCGTGGAACTAGCGGGAGGTGTCGAGCAGTACTTC. Translation: CSVELAGGVEQYF. The J gene is TRBJ2-7, the V gene TRBV29-1, with 12 bases fitting TRBD2. J was trimmed by 6 bases and V by 6 bases; bases with no gene match: 6. The CDR3 contains 13 residues. CDR1 is SQVTM, CDR2 ANQGSEA, per germline.

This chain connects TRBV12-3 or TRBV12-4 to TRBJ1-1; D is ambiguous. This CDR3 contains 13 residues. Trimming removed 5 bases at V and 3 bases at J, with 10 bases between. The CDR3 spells CASSLVEDTEAFF. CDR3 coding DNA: TGTGCCAGCAGTCTCGTTGAAGACACTGAAGCTTTCTTT.

In nucleotides, the CDR3 is TGCAGTGCTAGAAGAGGGACAGGGACGGGAACAAACACCGGGGAGCTGTTTTTT. It specifies CSARRGTGTGTNTGELFF. The genes are TRBV20-1 and TRBJ2-2; TRBD1 agrees at 9 bases. CDR3 length: 18 residues. V lost 2 bases, J lost 2 bases, and 12 bases stayed unmatched. The germline gives CDR1 DFQATT, CDR2 SNEGSKA (reference sequence).